This T cell receptor (beta chain) was identified in a study of blood T cell repertoires in COVID-19. Study-wide background: Collection of acute and convalescent COVID-19 samples took place in the United States, Italy and Spain. The cDNA or gDNA used as material had been derived from T cells, B-cell-depleted T cells, or PBMCs.

Authors' processing steps: Reference gene primer amplification in the assay estimated nucleated cell counts. Data came from immunoSEQ multiplex PCR; TCRdb stores just in-frame clones and leaves some out. The D gene and trimming were derived from the DNA, and the V and J assignments and clone size from that table. The data show tens of thousands of clones, approximately 90% seen once. Sequencing used peripheral blood. This clonotype originated in a man in his forties or fifties with active COVID-19.

The DNA for the CDR3 is TGTGCCAGCAGTTCTAGGCGGGGGAGCTCCTACAATGAGCAGTTCTTC. Translation gives CASSSRRGSSYNEQFF. This chain links TRBV6-2 or TRBV6-3 with TRBJ2-1; TRBD2 matches at 7 bases. CDR1 is MNHEY and CDR2 is SVGEGT in the germline V gene. The CDR3 has 16 residues. V dropped 4 bases and J dropped 0; count of bases not matched to a gene: 6.